These 20 T cell receptor beta chains came from one sample sequenced in a study of blood T cell repertoires in COVID-19. The table came from immunoSEQ multiplex PCR; TCRdb's copy has only in-frame clones and leaves some out. The repertoire consists of 150,000 to 200,000 clones, with 65% to 80% occurring once and the leading ten covering roughly 13%. Sequencing input: peripheral blood. The receptors were gathered from a man over 45 who had recovered from COVID-19.

The chain joins TRBV19 to TRBJ2-3; tentatively, D is TRBD2 (5 bases). Germline V gene sequence: CDR1 LNHDA, CDR2 SQIVND (reference sequence). CDR3 length: 13 residues. Between the trimmed V and J ends, which lost 5 bases and 3 bases, there was a span of 9 bases. In nucleotides, the CDR3 is TGTGCCAGTAGTGGCACGGGGACAGATACGCAGTATTTT. As protein: CASSGTGTDTQYF.

This clone was detected a few times. The chain couples TRBV9 to TRBJ2-7; a possible D gene is TRBD2 (6 bases). CDR1 and CDR2 from the germline V gene are SGDLS and YYNGEE. CDR3 length: 18 residues. Trimming removed 0 bases at V and 3 bases at J, with 22 bases between. The CDR3 here is CASSVDGAGNSAGYEQYF. As DNA, the CDR3 is TGTGCCAGCAGCGTAGATGGGGCGGGGAACTCCGCTGGCTACGAGCAGTACTTC.

J is TRBJ2-7 and V is TRBV4-1; TRBD1 matches 9 bases. J was trimmed by 6 bases and V by 1 base; bases with no gene match: 7. The length of the CDR3 is 15 residues. Germline V gene lookup returns CDR1 MGHRA and CDR2 YSYEKL. DNA for the CDR3: TGCGCCAGCAGCCAAGTAGGCACGACAGGGGGCGAGCAGTACTTC. Protein product: CASSQVGTTGGEQYF.

This sequence joins TRBV30 and TRBJ2-5; TRBD2 is a possible D gene (6 bases). Germline CDR1 GTSNPN, CDR2 SVGIG (reference sequence). V lost 4 bases and J lost 0, with 9 bases in between. The CDR3 is made up of 13 amino acids. CDR3 protein: CAWKGLNQETQYF. The CDR3 nucleotides read TGTGCCTGGAAGGGACTGAACCAAGAGACCCAGTACTTC.

CDR3 sequence (DNA): TGTGCCAGCAGTTTACGTGGGCGGGAAATCCATGAGCAGTTCTTC. Translated: CASSLRGREIHEQFF. The chain uses TRBV27 and TRBJ2-1; perhaps TRBD2 as D (6 bases). Germline V gives CDR1 MNHEY, CDR2 SMNVEV (reference sequence). This CDR3 spans 15 amino acids. V was trimmed by 2 bases and J by 8 bases, leaving 16 bases between them.

The genes are TRBV19 and TRBJ2-2, with D perhaps matching TRBD2 (6 bases). The V gene lost 7 bases and the J gene lost 4 bases, with 16 bases spanning the gap. The CDR3 covers 15 residues. Germline V gives CDR1 LNHDA, CDR2 SQIVND (reference sequence). CDR3 amino acids: CASTRDWAGTGELFF. CDR3 DNA: TGTGCCAGTACCCGGGACTGGGCGGGCACCGGGGAGCTGTTTTTT. Looking up the rest from reference TRBV19 and TRBJ2-2 gives the full variable domain: DGGITQSPKYLFRKEGQNVTLSCEQNLNHDAMYWYRQDPGQGLRLIYYSQIVNDFQKGDIAEGYSVSREKKESFPLTVTSAQKNPTAFYLCASTRDWAGTGELFFGEGSRLTVL.

In this sample, this clone turned up a few times. This chain joins TRBV18 and TRBJ2-1; D might be TRBD1 (5 bases). Trimming shortened V by 2 bases and J by 5 bases, and 13 bases separated the two germline ends. The CDR3 length is 15 residues. Germline V gene lookup returns CDR1 KGHSH and CDR2 LQKENI. The CDR3 bases are TGTGCCAGCTCACCAAGGCAGGGTGTCCACAATGAGCAGTTCTTC. Protein product: CASSPRQGVHNEQFF.

The V and J genes are TRBV12-5 and TRBJ2-1, with unresolved D. The CDR3 has 13 residues. V gave up 1 base and J gave up 4 bases, with 5 bases separating them. Germline CDR1 is LGHNT and CDR2 is FRNRAP. CDR3 residues: CASGLASYNEQFF. In DNA form, the CDR3 reads TGTGCTAGTGGTTTGGCCTCTTACAATGAGCAGTTCTTC.

The gene calls are TRBV27 and TRBJ2-4; no clear D gene. CDR3 length: 13 amino acids. Looked up from germline, CDR1 is MNHEY and CDR2 is SMNVEV (reference sequence). With 2 bases removed from V and 5 bases from J, the gap between germline ends came to 7 bases. The chain's CDR3 is CASSLRRENIQYF. CDR3 in DNA: TGTGCCAGCAGTTTAAGACGGGAAAACATTCAGTACTTC.

This chain connects TRBV24-1 to TRBJ2-3; tentatively, D is TRBD2 (6 bases). Germline V gives CDR1 KGHDR, CDR2 SFDVKD. The CDR3 loop spans 14 amino acids. V was cut by 1 base and J by 9 bases, with 13 bases left in between. DNA of the CDR3: TGTGCCACCAGTGATTTCCACGATGGGAGGACGCAGTATTTT. It encodes CATSDFHDGRTQYF.

The chain couples TRBV13 to TRBJ2-3, with TRBD2 matching 9 bases. Per the germline V gene, CDR1 is PRHDT and CDR2 is FYEKMQ (reference sequence). The trim removed 5 bases at V and 8 bases at J, leaving 14 bases unmatched. This CDR3 region has 16 residues. For the CDR3, the DNA is TGTGCCAGCAGCCCCATCTGGGCGGGAGGGCCGAGTACGCAGTATTTT. This codes for CASSPIWAGGPSTQYF.

This clone was observed at least ten times. This chain joins TRBV2 and TRBJ1-3; 7 bases line up with TRBD1. With V trimmed by 2 bases and J by 6 bases, 7 bases remained unmatched. Per germline, CDR1 SNHLY and CDR2 FYNNEI. The CDR3 runs to 15 residues. The CDR3 DNA reads TGTGCCAGCAGTGAACGATGGGGGACAGAAAACACCATATATTTT. This translates into CASSERWGTENTIYF.

The chain is built from TRBV9 and TRBJ2-7, with 8 bases matching TRBD2. Germline CDR1 is SGDLS and CDR2 is YYNGEE. The CDR3 covers 15 residues. V shed 4 bases, J shed 3 bases, and the junction held 9 bases outside the gene matches. The CDR3 nucleotides read TGTGCCAGCAGCCCCCGAGCGGGAGTCCTCTACGAGCAGTACTTC. It codes for CASSPRAGVLYEQYF.

The chain joins TRBV5-8 to TRBJ1-2, with 9 positions matching TRBD1. The CDR3 extends over 17 amino acids. In germline, CDR1 is SGHTS, CDR2 YDEGEE. V lost 0 bases, J lost 5 bases, and 11 bases stayed unmatched. This CDR3 is CASSLAAKLGQGYGYTF. Written as DNA, the CDR3 is TGTGCCAGCAGCTTGGCCGCAAAACTGGGACAGGGATATGGCTACACCTTC. The whole variable domain, remainder taken from reference TRBV5-8 and TRBJ1-2, is EAGVTQSPTHLIKTRGQQATLRCSPISGHTSVYWYQQALGLGLQFLLWYDEGEERNRGNFPPRFSGRQFPNYSSELNVNALELEDSALYLCASSLAAKLGQGYGYTFGSGTRLTVV.

V is TRBV6-5 and J is TRBJ2-4; D is unclear. The V gene's germline CDR1 is MNHEY and CDR2 SVGAGI. Trimming shortened V by 2 bases and J by 3 bases, and 8 bases separated the two germline ends. This CDR3 comprises 14 residues. The CDR3 DNA follows: TGTGCCAGCAGTTACGGGCCGGACAAAAACATTCAGTACTTC. This gives the protein CASSYGPDKNIQYF.

The rearrangement joins TRBV7-8 to TRBJ2-1, with a weak D call TRBD2 (5 bases). V was pared by 5 bases and J by 0 bases, with 11 bases between. The CDR3 totals 15 residues. CDR1 and CDR2 from the germline V gene are SGHVS and FQNEAQ. The CDR3 reads CASSAGRISYNEQFF. The CDR3 region has the DNA TGTGCCAGCAGCGCGGGCCGGATCTCCTACAATGAGCAGTTCTTC.

V gene TRBV2 combines with J gene TRBJ2-3; 10 bases are a match to TRBD2. J lost 4 bases, V lost 6 bases, and 7 bases had no gene match. CDR3 size: 15 residues. Germline V gene sequence: CDR1 SNHLY, CDR2 FYNNEI. The CDR3 is CASSAGLARADTQYF. CDR3 in DNA: TGTGCCAGCAGCGCGGGACTAGCGAGGGCAGATACGCAGTATTTT.

The J gene is TRBJ2-1, the V gene TRBV5-5; 7 bases align to TRBD2. The junction had 12 bases not matched to a gene; V was cut back by 4 bases and J by 2 bases. The CDR3 covers 17 residues. In germline, CDR1 is SGHKS, CDR2 YYEKEE (reference sequence). DNA for the CDR3: TGTGCCAGCAGCCCGGGGCTAGCGGTGGGCCCCTACAATGAGCAGTTCTTC. Translated: CASSPGLAVGPYNEQFF. Looking up the rest from reference TRBV5-5 and TRBJ2-1 gives the full variable domain: DAGVTQSPTHLIKTRGQQVTLRCSPISGHKSVSWYQQVLGQGPQFIFQYYEKEERGRGNFPDRFSARQFPNYSSELNVNALLLGDSALYLCASSPGLAVGPYNEQFFGPGTRLTVL.

This clone was counted many times. This chain joins TRBV30 and TRBJ1-1; D is undetermined. Germline V gene sequence: CDR1 GTSNPN, CDR2 SVGIG (reference sequence). The CDR3 runs to 11 residues. The CDR3 is CAGERNTEAFF. CDR3 sequence (DNA): TGTGCTGGGGAGAGGAACACTGAAGCTTTCTTT.

The V call is TRBV29-1, the J call TRBJ1-1, with D uncertain. The CDR3 is 12 amino acids. The V end lost 7 bases, the J end lost 1 base, and 10 bases lay between the germline ends. Germline CDR1 SQVTM, CDR2 ANQGSEA. CDR3 in DNA: TGCAGCGGCGAGAGGCCGAACACTGAAGCTTTCTTT. It encodes CSGERPNTEAFF. The whole variable domain, filled in from reference TRBV29-1 and TRBJ1-1, reads SAVISQKPSRDICQRGTSLTIQCQVDSQVTMMFWYRQQPGQSLTLIATANQGSEATYESGFVIDKFPISRPNLTFSTLTVSNMSPEDSSIYLCSGERPNTEAFFGQGTRLTVV.